A selection of T cell receptor beta chains follows, all from one sample in a study of T-cell memory formation after mild COVID-19. One entry per CDR3 protein, called by TCRdb with MiXCR from the 5' RACE reads. The profile covers about 110,000 distinct CDR3 sequences, with about an eighth appearing a single time and 35% to 40% taken by the ten largest. The source material was PBMCs or a T cell subset sorted from them (not recorded which). All receptors derive from a man younger than 35 who had mild COVID-19 (a few samples of this study predate the infection). Cell type and time point are not known. Each CDR3 is given with its conserved first and last residue. A D gene is named only where the DNA matches it firmly. Rows give clone size only sometimes, using once, few, many, or a class for an expanded clone.

j_gene,d_gene,v_gene,abundance,CDR3nt,CDR3aa
TRBJ2-5,NA,TRBV19,NA,TGTGCCAGTAGTACAGCGTACCAAGAGACCCAGTACTTC,CASSTAYQETQYF
TRBJ2-7,NA,TRBV28,NA,TGTGCCAGCAGTTTCTCGCTCCGGGAGCAGTACTTC,CASSFSLREQYF
TRBJ2-7,NA,TRBV7-8,few,TGTGCCAGCAGCTCCAACAGGGCGAATGCCTACGAGCAGTACTTC,CASSSNRANAYEQYF
TRBJ2-1,NA,TRBV29-1,few,TGCAGCGCTAACGAGTTCTCCTACAATGAGCAGTTCTTC,CSANEFSYNEQFF
TRBJ2-2,NA,TRBV5-1,NA,TGCGCCAGCAGCTTAGCCCAGAACACCGGGGAGCTGTTTTTT,CASSLAQNTGELFF
TRBJ1-2,NA,TRBV4-3,NA,TGCGCCAGCAGCCAAGACAGGGCGCATGGCTACACCTTC,CASSQDRAHGYTF
TRBJ2-5,NA,TRBV6-2/TRBV6-3,few,TGTGCCAGCAGTTACAGGATAGCGGAACAAGAGACCCAGTACTTC,CASSYRIAEQETQYF
TRBJ2-3,NA,TRBV6-2/TRBV6-3,few,TGTGCCAGCTCCCCCCGGGCAGATACGCAGTATTTT,CASSPRADTQYF
TRBJ2-1,NA,TRBV10-3,NA,TGTGCCATCAGCATACAGGGCAATGAGCAGTTCTTC,CAISIQGNEQFF
TRBJ2-2,NA,TRBV6-6,few,TGTGCCAGCAGTTACCAGGGGGAGCTGTTTTTT,CASSYQGELFF
TRBJ2-7,NA,TRBV6-1,many,TGTGCCAGCAGTGGGGAGACAGGCCCCGGCTCCTACGAGCAGTACTTC,CASSGETGPGSYEQYF
TRBJ2-1,TRBD2,TRBV29-1,many,TGCAGCGCCCGGCTAGCGGAGGGGCTAGAGGAGCAGTTCTTC,CSARLAEGLEEQFF
TRBJ1-1,NA,TRBV6-5,few,TGTGCCAGCAGTCCGGTCGGACCGATGAACACTGAAGCTTTCTTT,CASSPVGPMNTEAFF
TRBJ2-1,TRBD2,TRBV11-2,NA,TGTGCCAGCAGCATAAGCGGGGCAATCTACAATGAGCAGTTCTTC,CASSISGAIYNEQFF
TRBJ2-7,NA,TRBV7-9,few,TGTGCCAGCAGCTTAGTTGCTCTTGCGGGAAACGAGCAGTACTTC,CASSLVALAGNEQYF
TRBJ2-1,NA,TRBV24-1,NA,TGTGCCACCAGTGATTTGACATCTGAGCAGTTCTTC,CATSDLTSEQFF
TRBJ2-3,TRBD2,TRBV24-1,NA,TGTGCCACCAGTGATGCGGGGACTAGCGATCCAGATACGCAGTATTTT,CATSDAGTSDPDTQYF
TRBJ2-1,TRBD1,TRBV5-1,NA,TGCGCCAGCAGTTACAGGGGGCTTGAGCAGTTCTTC,CASSYRGLEQFF
TRBJ1-5,NA,TRBV3-1,many,TGTGCCAGCAGCCCCCCTGGAGGCAATCAGCCCCAGCATTTT,CASSPPGGNQPQHF
TRBJ1-2,NA,TRBV4-1,few,TGCGCCAGCAGTATACAGACAAACTATGGCTACACCTTC,CASSIQTNYGYTF
TRBJ2-1,NA,TRBV11-1,few,TGTGCCAGCAGCTTAAGTTCCCGGAATGAGCAGTTCTTC,CASSLSSRNEQFF
TRBJ2-5,NA,TRBV13,NA,TGTGCCAGCAGCTTAGACTCCAGCGGGCCACAAGAGACCCAGTACTTC,CASSLDSSGPQETQYF
TRBJ2-3,NA,TRBV4-2,NA,TGTGCCAGCAGCCAAGATAGAGGCACTAGCACAGATACGCGGTATTTT,CASSQDRGTSTDTRYF
TRBJ2-7,NA,TRBV6-2/TRBV6-3,NA,TGTGCCAGCAGTCCTCGGGCCTCCTACGAGCAGTACTTC,CASSPRASYEQYF
TRBJ2-5,NA,TRBV29-1,NA,TGCAGCGTGGAACCGCCGTACCAAGAGACCCAGTACTTC,CSVEPPYQETQYF
TRBJ2-2,NA,TRBV11-3,NA,TGTGCCAGCGCCGGCCAAGAGAACACCGGGGAGCTGTTTTTT,CASAGQENTGELFF
TRBJ2-4,NA,TRBV9,few,TGTGCCAGCAGCGTAGGGGTTGGCCTAGGGGACATTCAGTACTTC,CASSVGVGLGDIQYF
TRBJ1-5,TRBD1,TRBV29-1,NA,TGCAGCGTTGAAGATGGGACAGGGTCTCGGGCCCAGCATTTT,CSVEDGTGSRAQHF
TRBJ1-1,NA,TRBV12-3/TRBV12-4,NA,TGTGCCAGCAGTTCCAACGAGGGGGAGAACACTGAAGCTTTCTTT,CASSSNEGENTEAFF
TRBJ1-2,NA,TRBV6-5,many,TGTGCCAGCAGCCCTTTCAGGGCTAACTATGGCTACACCTTC,CASSPFRANYGYTF
TRBJ2-7,NA,TRBV7-6,few,TGTGCCAGCAGCCCGGGTGGGGAGTTCCACGAGCAGTACTTC,CASSPGGEFHEQYF
TRBJ1-1,NA,TRBV4-3,many,TGCGCCAGCAGCCAAGGATCGGGGTTCAGTAGTGAAGCTTTCTTT,CASSQGSGFSSEAFF
TRBJ2-4,NA,TRBV5-5,NA,TGTGCCAGCAGCTCCGCGGTGGAAAACATTCAGTACTTC,CASSSAVENIQYF
TRBJ1-2,NA,TRBV27,NA,TGTGCCAGCAGTTCACAGGGCGGAGGCTACACCTTC,CASSSQGGGYTF
TRBJ2-5,NA,TRBV6-7,NA,TGTGCCAGCAGTTACTCGGGGCTCAAGGACCGTTCGAACTTC,CASSYSGLKDRSNF
TRBJ2-1,TRBD1,TRBV3-1,many,TGTGCCAGCAGCCGACAGGGGGAAAGCTCCTACAATGAGCAGTTCTTC,CASSRQGESSYNEQFF
TRBJ1-1,NA,TRBV12-3/TRBV12-4,NA,TGTGCCAGCAGTTTACGACCAGGGGAAACTAAGAACACTGAAGCTTTCTTT,CASSLRPGETKNTEAFF
TRBJ2-1,TRBD2,TRBV7-3,NA,TGTGCCAGCAGCGTCGGGGGGACCTCCTACAATGAGCAGTTCTTC,CASSVGGTSYNEQFF
TRBJ2-1,NA,TRBV5-8,few,TGTGCCAGCAGCGTCAGGGAATCCTACAATGAGCAGTTCTTC,CASSVRESYNEQFF
TRBJ1-1,TRBD1,TRBV7-6,few,TGTGCCAGCAGCTCAGACAGGGATAGTAACACTGAAGCTTTCTTT,CASSSDRDSNTEAFF
TRBJ1-6,TRBD1,TRBV4-3,NA,TGCGCCAGCAGCCAATATAGGACAGGGGGCAGGAATTCACCCCTCCACTTT,CASSQYRTGGRNSPLHF
TRBJ1-4,NA,TRBV15,NA,TGTGCCACCAGCAGCGGGGAGAATGAAAAACTGTTTTTT,CATSSGENEKLFF
TRBJ2-3,TRBD1,TRBV12-3/TRBV12-4,NA,TGTGCCAGCAGTTTGGGACAGACTACCACAGATACGCAGTATTTT,CASSLGQTTTDTQYF
TRBJ2-1,NA,TRBV2,few,TGTGCCAGCTTTAGGGGCGCGGATGAGCAGTTCTTC,CASFRGADEQFF
TRBJ2-6,NA,TRBV20-1,few,TGCAGTGCTAGCGAGCTGGAGCTCCCTGGGGCCAACGTCCTGACTTTC,CSASELELPGANVLTF
TRBJ2-2,NA,TRBV4-3,NA,TGCGCCAGCAGCCAAAAGGGGGCCGGGGAGCTGTTTTTT,CASSQKGAGELFF
TRBJ2-5,TRBD2,TRBV15,NA,TGTGCCACCAGCGTATCCAAGCGGGGGGTAGAGACCCAGTACTTC,CATSVSKRGVETQYF
TRBJ1-1,NA,TRBV5-6,many,TGTGCCAGCAGCTTTTCCTGGAGGGGGAAGAACACTGAAGCTTTCTTT,CASSFSWRGKNTEAFF
TRBJ1-2,TRBD1,TRBV5-1,few,TGCGCCAGCAGCTTGGCCGTAACAGGACAGGGGTCCAATGGCTACACCTTC,CASSLAVTGQGSNGYTF
TRBJ1-2,NA,TRBV5-1,few,TGCGCCAGCAGCTTTTACCAGGGCCCCTTCGGGAACTATGGCTACACCTTC,CASSFYQGPFGNYGYTF
TRBJ2-5,NA,TRBV5-1,NA,TGCGCCAGCAGCTTGGAAGGGGGAGGGCAAGAGACCCAGTACTTC,CASSLEGGGQETQYF
TRBJ2-7,NA,TRBV25-1,few,TGTGCCAGCAGGACCCCCGCCGGTGGGGACTACGAGCAGTACTTC,CASRTPAGGDYEQYF